The clone carrying this T cell receptor beta chain was recorded once. No antigen is known for it. The sample belongs to a study of OX40 agonist ivuxolimab in advanced cancers. At the level of the study: In this trial design, patients received ivuxolimab intravenously at 0.01 to 10 mg/kg every 2 weeks. Recorded diagnoses for dose-escalation patients were hepatocellular carcinoma, melanoma, renal cell or head and neck cancer. Regarding the study as a whole: Some nonresponders additionally presented with little normalized T-cell clonal expansion. Relative to CD4+, CD8+ T cells held more expanded clones on average.

Profiling relied on immunoSEQ multiplex PCR, and the TCRdb table lists in-frame clones only, not all of them. The repertoire has around 45,000 clones, about nine tenths of them found once; the top ten carry less than 9.5%. Germline V CDR1 and CDR2: MDHEN, SYDVKM. The CDR3 spans 15 residues. J gave up 5 bases and V 5 bases, and 9 bases lay outside the gene matches. The receptor comes from an adult with an advanced solid tumor such as melanoma, head and neck, liver or kidney cancer. This specimen was CD4+ or CD8+ T cells sorted from blood, taken in a trial of the OX40 agonist ivuxolimab. The chain uses TRBV28 and TRBJ2-5; 9 bases agree with TRBD1. The CDR3 loop reads CASSRPGQGSETQYF. The CDR3 bases are TGTGCCAGCAGTCGCCCGGGACAGGGAAGTGAGACCCAGTACTTC.